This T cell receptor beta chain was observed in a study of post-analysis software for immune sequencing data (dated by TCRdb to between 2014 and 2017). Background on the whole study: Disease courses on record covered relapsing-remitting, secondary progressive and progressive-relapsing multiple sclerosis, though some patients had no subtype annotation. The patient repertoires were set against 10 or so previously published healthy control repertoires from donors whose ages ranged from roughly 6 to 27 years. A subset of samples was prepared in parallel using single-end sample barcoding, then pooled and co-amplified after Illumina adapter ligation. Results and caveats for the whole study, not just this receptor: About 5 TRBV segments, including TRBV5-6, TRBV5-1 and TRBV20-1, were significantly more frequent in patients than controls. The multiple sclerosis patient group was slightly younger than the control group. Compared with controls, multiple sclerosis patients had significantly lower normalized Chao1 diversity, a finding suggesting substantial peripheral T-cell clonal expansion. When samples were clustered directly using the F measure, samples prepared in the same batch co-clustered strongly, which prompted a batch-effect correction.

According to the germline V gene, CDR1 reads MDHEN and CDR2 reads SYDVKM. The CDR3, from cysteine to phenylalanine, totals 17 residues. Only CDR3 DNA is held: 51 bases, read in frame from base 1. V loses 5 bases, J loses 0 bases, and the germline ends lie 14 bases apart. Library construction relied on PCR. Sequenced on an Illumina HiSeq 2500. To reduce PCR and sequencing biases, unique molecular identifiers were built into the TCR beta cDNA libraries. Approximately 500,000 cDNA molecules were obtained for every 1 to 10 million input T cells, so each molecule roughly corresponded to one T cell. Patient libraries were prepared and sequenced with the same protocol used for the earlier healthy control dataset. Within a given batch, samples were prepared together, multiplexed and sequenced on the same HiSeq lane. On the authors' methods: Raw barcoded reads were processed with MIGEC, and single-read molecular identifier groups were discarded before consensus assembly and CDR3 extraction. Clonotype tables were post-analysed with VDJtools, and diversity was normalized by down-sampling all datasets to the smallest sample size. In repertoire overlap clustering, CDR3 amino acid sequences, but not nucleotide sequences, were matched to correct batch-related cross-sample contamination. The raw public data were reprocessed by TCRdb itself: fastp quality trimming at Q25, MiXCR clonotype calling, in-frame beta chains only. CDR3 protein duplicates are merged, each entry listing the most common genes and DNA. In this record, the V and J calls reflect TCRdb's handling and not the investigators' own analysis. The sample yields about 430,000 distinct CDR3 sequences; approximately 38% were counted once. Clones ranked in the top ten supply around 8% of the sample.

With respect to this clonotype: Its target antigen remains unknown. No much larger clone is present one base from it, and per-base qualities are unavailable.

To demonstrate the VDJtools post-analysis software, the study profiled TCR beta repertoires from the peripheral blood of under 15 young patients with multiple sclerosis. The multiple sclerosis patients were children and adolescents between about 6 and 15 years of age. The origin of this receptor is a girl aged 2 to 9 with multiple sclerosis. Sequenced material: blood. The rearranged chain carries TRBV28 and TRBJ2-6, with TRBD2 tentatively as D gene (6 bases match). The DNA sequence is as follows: TGTGCCAGCAGTCCCTGGGGACTTAACTCTGGGGCCAACGTCCTGACTTTC. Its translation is CASSPWGLNSGANVLTF.